The rows below give T cell receptor beta chains drawn from one sample of a study of blood T cell repertoires in COVID-19. Profiled with immunoSEQ multiplex PCR; TCRdb holds only in-frame clones, not every one. The profile shows about 74,000 clones, around nine tenths of them singletons. The sample consisted of peripheral blood. The receptor set was obtained from a woman of 80 years or more with active or convalescent COVID-19. Each CDR3 is given with its conserved first and last residue. The D gene is left open where the match is weak. Only part of the rows carry a size: once, few, many, or a class if the clone is expanded.

v_gene: TRBV7-7; d_gene: TRBD2; j_gene: TRBJ2-2; abundance: -; CDR3aa: CASSPSGFNGELFF; CDR3nt: TGTGCTAGCAGCCCTAGCGGGTTTAACGGGGAGCTGTTTTTT
v_gene: TRBV10-3; d_gene: TRBD2; j_gene: TRBJ2-1; abundance: -; CDR3aa: CAISEPWGGDSYNEQFF; CDR3nt: TGTGCCATCAGTGAACCATGGGGGGGGGACTCCTACAATGAGCAGTTCTTC
v_gene: TRBV19; d_gene: TRBD1; j_gene: TRBJ1-2; abundance: -; CDR3aa: CASRNRDRTGGYTF; CDR3nt: TGTGCCAGTAGAAATAGGGACAGAACGGGAGGCTACACCTTC
v_gene: TRBV7-3; d_gene: -; j_gene: TRBJ2-1; abundance: -; CDR3aa: CASSLGGNKGGEQFF; CDR3nt: TGTGCCAGCAGCTTAGGCGGCAATAAAGGGGGTGAGCAGTTCTTC
v_gene: TRBV3-1/TRBV3-2; d_gene: -; j_gene: TRBJ1-5; abundance: -; CDR3aa: CASSEGGAAHYSNQPQHF; CDR3nt: TGTGCCAGCAGCGAGGGGGGGGCGGCTCATTATAGCAATCAGCCCCAGCATTTT
v_gene: TRBV6-5; d_gene: TRBD1; j_gene: TRBJ1-1; abundance: -; CDR3aa: CASSWSSEGASTEAFF; CDR3nt: TGTGCCAGCAGTTGGTCTTCCGAGGGGGCTAGCACTGAAGCTTTCTTT
v_gene: TRBV19; d_gene: TRBD2; j_gene: TRBJ2-2; abundance: -; CDR3aa: CASSSGTSGTGELFF; CDR3nt: TGTGCCAGTAGCTCCGGGACTAGCGGCACCGGGGAGCTGTTTTTT
v_gene: TRBV6-1; d_gene: -; j_gene: TRBJ2-7; abundance: -; CDR3aa: CASSHEAYEQYF; CDR3nt: TGTGCCAGCAGCCATGAGGCCTACGAGCAGTACTTC
v_gene: TRBV7-9; d_gene: TRBD1; j_gene: TRBJ2-7; abundance: -; CDR3aa: CASSPGGVYEQYF; CDR3nt: TGTGCCAGCAGCCCAGGGGGCGTCTACGAGCAGTACTTC
v_gene: TRBV5-1; d_gene: -; j_gene: TRBJ2-1; abundance: -; CDR3aa: CASSLATADNEQFF; CDR3nt: TGCGCCAGCAGCTTGGCGACTGCTGACAATGAGCAGTTCTTC
v_gene: TRBV18; d_gene: TRBD1; j_gene: TRBJ1-1; abundance: -; CDR3aa: CASSLQGVTEAFF; CDR3nt: TGTGCCAGCTCACTACAGGGGGTGACTGAAGCTTTCTTT
v_gene: TRBV11-3; d_gene: TRBD2; j_gene: TRBJ2-1; abundance: -; CDR3aa: CASNTLLAGAGEQFF; CDR3nt: TGTGCCAGCAACACGCTACTAGCGGGAGCGGGAGAGCAGTTCTTC
v_gene: TRBV6-5; d_gene: TRBD1; j_gene: TRBJ2-7; abundance: -; CDR3aa: CASSYRTGGYEQYF; CDR3nt: TGTGCCAGCAGTTACAGGACAGGGGGCTACGAGCAGTACTTC
v_gene: TRBV3-1/TRBV3-2; d_gene: -; j_gene: TRBJ2-3; abundance: -; CDR3aa: CASSQVLSISRDTQYF; CDR3nt: TGTGCCAGCAGCCAAGTTTTGAGCATTAGTCGAGATACGCAGTATTTT
v_gene: TRBV6-5; d_gene: TRBD1; j_gene: TRBJ1-2; abundance: -; CDR3aa: CASSSTGGSHYGYTF; CDR3nt: TGTGCCAGCAGTTCCACAGGGGGGTCTCACTATGGCTACACCTTC
v_gene: TRBV6-2/TRBV6-3; d_gene: -; j_gene: TRBJ1-2; abundance: once; CDR3aa: CASSHTLAHGYTF; CDR3nt: TGTGCCAGCAGCCACACACTAGCGCATGGCTACACCTTC
v_gene: TRBV4-3; d_gene: -; j_gene: TRBJ2-5; abundance: -; CDR3aa: CASSQGQAETQYF; CDR3nt: TGCGCCAGCAGCCAAGGACAGGCGGAGACCCAGTACTTC
v_gene: TRBV27; d_gene: -; j_gene: TRBJ2-5; abundance: -; CDR3aa: CATISGGRETQYF; CDR3nt: TGTGCCACCATCAGTGGGGGCAGGGAGACCCAGTACTTC
v_gene: TRBV11-3; d_gene: TRBD1; j_gene: TRBJ2-1; abundance: few; CDR3aa: CASEGANYNEQFF; CDR3nt: TGTGCCAGCGAGGGGGCCAACTACAATGAGCAGTTCTTC
v_gene: TRBV5-4; d_gene: TRBD1; j_gene: TRBJ2-2; abundance: once; CDR3aa: CASSRPDRAQNTGELFF; CDR3nt: TGTGCCAGCAGCCGGCCGGACAGGGCCCAGAACACCGGGGAGCTGTTTTTT